This record concerns one T cell receptor (beta chain) sequence. What it binds is unknown. This sample was included in a study of T cell responses to AZD1222 COVID-19 vaccine. Per germline, CDR1 MRHNA and CDR2 SNTAGT. This CDR3 is 14 amino acids long. The V gene lost 8 bases and the J gene lost 1 base, with 15 bases spanning the gap. TCRdb's table, derived via immunoSEQ multiplex PCR, lists solely in-frame clones and lacks some. The repertoire holds 140,000 to 150,000 clones, with around 90% as singletons. Regarding the study as a whole: Dominant at 160-218 and 743-854, vaccine-associated CD4 TCRs also spanned spike.

This clonotype was sampled from an adult in good health. The sequenced sample was peripheral blood, obtained on day 0 of AZD1222 vaccination. This chain joins TRBV6-4 and TRBJ2-7; tentatively, D is TRBD1 (5 bases). The CDR3 reads CASRAMSGSYEQYF. CDR3 bases: TGTGCCAGCCGTGCTATGTCAGGGTCCTACGAGCAGTACTTC.